Listed here is a single T cell receptor beta chain. This sample is part of a study of blood T cell repertoires in COVID-19. About the study: The origin of the acute and convalescent COVID-19 samples was the United States, Italy and Spain. In each case, the material was cDNA or gDNA derived from T cells, B-cell-depleted T cells, or PBMCs.

The authors' processing: For nucleated cells, counts were estimated from reference gene primer amplification. Only in-frame clones appear in the TCRdb table, and some are missing; sequencing was by immunoSEQ multiplex PCR. V and J calls and clone size follow that table, whereas D and trimming were derived from the DNA. The repertoire holds 210,000 or so clones, roughly 80% seen once, with approximately 8% in the top ten. The CDR3 spans 12 residues. The trim removed 6 bases at V and 11 bases at J, leaving 8 bases unmatched. Germline-derived CDR1 and CDR2 are MNHEY and SMNVEV (reference sequence). Seattle cases were enrolled at active infection and followed longitudinally.

The chain couples TRBV27 to TRBJ1-1; 8 bases fit TRBD1. The sequenced sample was peripheral blood. This receptor was obtained from a woman older than 75 with COVID-19, enrolled during active disease. The CDR3 DNA reads TGTGCCAGCAGGAGGGTGACAGGGGAGGCTTTCTTT. Encoded protein: CASRRVTGEAFF.